This T cell receptor (beta chain) was captured in a study of T cell responses to AZD1222 COVID-19 vaccine. Study overall: Researchers grouped second doses given at about 4 or about 12 weeks into one pool.

About this clone: No antigen is known for it.

Sequencing used immunoSEQ multiplex PCR; TCRdb keeps in-frame clones, though not all of them. The sample shows approximately 46,000 clones, over 65% of them seen only once. General study findings and limits: Seropositivity was recorded at baseline in only a handful of AZD1222 recipients. Spike as a whole was targeted by vaccine-associated CD4 TCRs, dominant at 160-218 and 743-854. Clonal diversity was possibly underestimated, and the donors were mostly white British, with more females.

The germline V gene encodes CDR1 GTSNPN and CDR2 SVGIG (reference sequence). V was shortened by 0 bases and J by 3 bases, with 11 bases between the two germline ends. This CDR3 has 14 residues. The chain carries TRBV30 and TRBJ1-1; unclear D gene. The receptor was derived from an adult in good health. The sequencing used peripheral blood, collected on day 0 of AZD1222 vaccination. The CDR3: CAWSVKERDTEAFF. The CDR3, as DNA: TGTGCCTGGAGTGTAAAAGAGCGTGACACTGAAGCTTTCTTT.